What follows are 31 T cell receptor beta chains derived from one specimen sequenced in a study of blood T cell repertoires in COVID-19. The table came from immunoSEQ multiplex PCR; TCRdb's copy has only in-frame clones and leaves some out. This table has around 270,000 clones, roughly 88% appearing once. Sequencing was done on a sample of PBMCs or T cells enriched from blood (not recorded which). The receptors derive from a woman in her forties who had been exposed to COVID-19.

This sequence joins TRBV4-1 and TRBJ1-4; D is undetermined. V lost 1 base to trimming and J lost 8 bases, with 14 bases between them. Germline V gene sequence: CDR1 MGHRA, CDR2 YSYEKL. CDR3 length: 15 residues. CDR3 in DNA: TGCGCCAGCAGCCAAGTCGCCCAAACCAGGGAAAAACTGTTTTTT. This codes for CASSQVAQTREKLFF.

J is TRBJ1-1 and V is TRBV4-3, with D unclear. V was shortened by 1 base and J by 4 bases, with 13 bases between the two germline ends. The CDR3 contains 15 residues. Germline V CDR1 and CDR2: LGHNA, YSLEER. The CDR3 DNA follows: TGCGCCAGCAGCCAAGCGAACCGGGAGACCACTGAAGCTTTCTTT. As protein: CASSQANRETTEAFF.

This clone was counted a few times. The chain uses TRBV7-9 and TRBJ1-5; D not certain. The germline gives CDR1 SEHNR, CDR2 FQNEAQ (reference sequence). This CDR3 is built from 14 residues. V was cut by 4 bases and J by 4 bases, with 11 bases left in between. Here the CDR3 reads CASSSRWQNQPQHF. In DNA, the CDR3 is TGTGCCAGCAGCTCTCGTTGGCAAAATCAGCCCCAGCATTTT.

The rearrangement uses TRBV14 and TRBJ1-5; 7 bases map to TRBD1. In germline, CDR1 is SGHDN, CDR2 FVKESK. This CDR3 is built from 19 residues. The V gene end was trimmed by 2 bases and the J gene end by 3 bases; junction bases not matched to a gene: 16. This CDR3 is CASSQLGGQGGKYNQPQHF. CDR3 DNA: TGTGCCAGCAGCCAATTGGGTGGGCAGGGGGGTAAATACAATCAGCCCCAGCATTTT.

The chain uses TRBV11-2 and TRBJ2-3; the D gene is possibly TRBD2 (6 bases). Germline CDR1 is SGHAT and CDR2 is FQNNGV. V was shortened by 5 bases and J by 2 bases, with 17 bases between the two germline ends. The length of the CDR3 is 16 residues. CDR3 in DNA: TGTGCCAGCAGCCCGCACCGTAGCGGTTTCACAGATACGCAGTATTTT. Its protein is CASSPHRSGFTDTQYF.

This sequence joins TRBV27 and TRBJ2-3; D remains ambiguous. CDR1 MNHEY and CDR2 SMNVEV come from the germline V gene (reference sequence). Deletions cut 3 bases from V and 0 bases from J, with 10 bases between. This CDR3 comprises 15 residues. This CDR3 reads CASSLAEASTDTQYF. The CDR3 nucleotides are TGTGCCAGCAGTTTGGCCGAGGCTAGCACAGATACGCAGTATTTT.

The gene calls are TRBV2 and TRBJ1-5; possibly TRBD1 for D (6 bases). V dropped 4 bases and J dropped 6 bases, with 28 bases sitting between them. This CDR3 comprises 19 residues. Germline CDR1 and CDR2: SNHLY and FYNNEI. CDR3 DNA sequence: TGTGCCAGCAGTGGTACTTCCAGAAGTCTAGGGACATTATCTCAGCCCCAGCATTTT. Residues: CASSGTSRSLGTLSQPQHF.

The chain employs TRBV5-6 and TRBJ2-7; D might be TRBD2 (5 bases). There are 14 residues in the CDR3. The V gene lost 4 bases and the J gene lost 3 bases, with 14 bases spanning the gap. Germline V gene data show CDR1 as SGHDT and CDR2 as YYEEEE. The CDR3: CASSTVGSGYEQYF. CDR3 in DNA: TGTGCCAGCAGCACTGTGGGGAGTGGCTACGAGCAGTACTTC.

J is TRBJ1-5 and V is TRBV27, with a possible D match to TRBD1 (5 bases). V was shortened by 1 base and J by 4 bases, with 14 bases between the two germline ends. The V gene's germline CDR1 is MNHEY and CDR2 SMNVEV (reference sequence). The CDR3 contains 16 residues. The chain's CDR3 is CASSLYPPGGNQPQHF. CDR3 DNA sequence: TGTGCCAGCAGTTTATACCCCCCGGGGGGGAATCAGCCCCAGCATTTT.

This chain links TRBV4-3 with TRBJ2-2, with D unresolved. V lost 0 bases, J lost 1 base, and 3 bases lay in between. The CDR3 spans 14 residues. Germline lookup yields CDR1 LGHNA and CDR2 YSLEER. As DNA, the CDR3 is TGCGCCAGCAGCCAAGACGTGAACACCGGGGAGCTGTTTTTT. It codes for CASSQDVNTGELFF.

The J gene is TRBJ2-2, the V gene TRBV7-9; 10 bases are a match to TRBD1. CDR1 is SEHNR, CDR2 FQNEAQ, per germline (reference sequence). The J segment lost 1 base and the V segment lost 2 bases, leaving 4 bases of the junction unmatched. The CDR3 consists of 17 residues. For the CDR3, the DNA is TGTGCCAGCAGCTTAAGGGGACAGGGGAAGAACACCGGGGAGCTGTTTTTT. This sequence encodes CASSLRGQGKNTGELFF.

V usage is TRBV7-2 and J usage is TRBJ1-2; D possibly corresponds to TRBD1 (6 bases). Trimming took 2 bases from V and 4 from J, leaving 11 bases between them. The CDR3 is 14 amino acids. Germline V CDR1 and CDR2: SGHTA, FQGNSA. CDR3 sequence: CASSLQQGSYGYTF. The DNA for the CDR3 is TGTGCCAGCAGCTTACAACAGGGTTCCTATGGCTACACCTTC.

This CDR3 reads CASSLYAENTDTQYF. The CDR3 DNA follows: TGTGCCAGCAGTTTGTATGCGGAAAACACAGATACGCAGTATTTT. J is TRBJ2-3 and V is TRBV27; D gene uncertain. This CDR3 has 15 residues. The ends were cut back, 3 bases at V and 2 bases at J, with 12 bases in the middle. Germline CDR1 is MNHEY and CDR2 is SMNVEV (reference sequence).

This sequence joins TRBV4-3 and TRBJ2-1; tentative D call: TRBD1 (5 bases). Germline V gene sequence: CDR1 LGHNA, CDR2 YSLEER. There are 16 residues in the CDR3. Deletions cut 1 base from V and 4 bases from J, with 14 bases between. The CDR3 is CASSQAVLSGYNEQFF. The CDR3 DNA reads TGCGCCAGCAGCCAAGCGGTCCTCTCAGGGTACAATGAGCAGTTCTTC.

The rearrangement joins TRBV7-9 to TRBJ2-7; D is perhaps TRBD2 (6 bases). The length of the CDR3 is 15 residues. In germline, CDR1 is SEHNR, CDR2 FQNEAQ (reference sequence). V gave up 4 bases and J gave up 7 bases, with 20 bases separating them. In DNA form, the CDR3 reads TGTGCCAGCAGCTCCTACCAGAGACTAGAGCTGGAGCAGTACTTC. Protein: CASSSYQRLELEQYF.

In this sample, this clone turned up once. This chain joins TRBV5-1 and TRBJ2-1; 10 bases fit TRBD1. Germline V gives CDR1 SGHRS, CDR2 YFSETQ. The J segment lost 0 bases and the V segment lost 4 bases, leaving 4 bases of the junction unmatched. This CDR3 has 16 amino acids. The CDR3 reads CASSVTGGNSYNEQFF. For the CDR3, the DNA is TGCGCCAGCAGCGTGACAGGGGGCAACTCCTACAATGAGCAGTTCTTC.

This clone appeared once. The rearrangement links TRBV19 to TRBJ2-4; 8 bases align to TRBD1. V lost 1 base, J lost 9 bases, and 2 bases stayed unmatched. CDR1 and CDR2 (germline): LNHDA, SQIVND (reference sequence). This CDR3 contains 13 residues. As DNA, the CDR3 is TGTGCCAGTAGTATAGGACAGGGGAGCATTCAGTACTTC. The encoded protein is CASSIGQGSIQYF. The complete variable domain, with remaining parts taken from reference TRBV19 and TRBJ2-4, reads DGGITQSPKYLFRKEGQNVTLSCEQNLNHDAMYWYRQDPGQGLRLIYYSQIVNDFQKGDIAEGYSVSREKKESFPLTVTSAQKNPTAFYLCASSIGQGSIQYFGAGTRLSVL.

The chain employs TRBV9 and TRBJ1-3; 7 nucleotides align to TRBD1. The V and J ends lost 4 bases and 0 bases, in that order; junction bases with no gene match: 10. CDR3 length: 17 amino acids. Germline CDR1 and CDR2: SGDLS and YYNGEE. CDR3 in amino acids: CASSPRTGSISGNTIYF. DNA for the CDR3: TGTGCCAGCAGCCCCCGGACAGGATCCATCTCTGGAAACACCATATATTTT.

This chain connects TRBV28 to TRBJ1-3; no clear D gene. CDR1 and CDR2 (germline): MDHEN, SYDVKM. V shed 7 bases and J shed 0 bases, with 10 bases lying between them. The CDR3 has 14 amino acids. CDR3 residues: CASIAPGSGNTIYF. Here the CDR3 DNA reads TGTGCCAGCATCGCCCCAGGCTCTGGAAACACCATATATTTT.

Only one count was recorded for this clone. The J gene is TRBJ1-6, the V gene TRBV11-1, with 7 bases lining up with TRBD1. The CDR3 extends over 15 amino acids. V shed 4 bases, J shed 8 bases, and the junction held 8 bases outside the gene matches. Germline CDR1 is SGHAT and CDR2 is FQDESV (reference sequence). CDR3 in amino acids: CASSSPGTADSPLHF. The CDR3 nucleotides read TGTGCCAGCAGCTCCCCCGGGACAGCAGATTCACCCCTCCACTTT.

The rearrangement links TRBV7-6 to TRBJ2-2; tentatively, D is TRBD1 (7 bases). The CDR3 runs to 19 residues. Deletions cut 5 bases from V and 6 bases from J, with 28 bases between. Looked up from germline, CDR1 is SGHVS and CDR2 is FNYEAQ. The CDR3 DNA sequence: TGTGCCAGCAGCACCCAAAGGAGGGGGCCGGAGGCTGTTCCCGGGGAGCTGTTTTTT. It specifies CASSTQRRGPEAVPGELFF.

The CDR3 bases are TGTGCCAGCAGCCAAATGGCGGGAAGCAATCAGCCCCAGCATTTT. This sequence encodes CASSQMAGSNQPQHF. This sequence joins TRBV7-6 and TRBJ1-5, with D hard to call. The V end was cut by 5 bases, the J end by 1 base, with 12 bases between. CDR3 length: 15 residues. Germline V gene data show CDR1 as SGHVS and CDR2 as FNYEAQ.

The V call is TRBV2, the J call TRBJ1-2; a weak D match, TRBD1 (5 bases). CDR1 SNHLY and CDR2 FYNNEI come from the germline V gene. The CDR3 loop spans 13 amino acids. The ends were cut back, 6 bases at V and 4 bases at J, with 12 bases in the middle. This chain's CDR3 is CASRGREIYGYTF. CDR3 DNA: TGTGCCAGCAGGGGGCGGGAGATCTATGGCTACACCTTC.

The CDR3 loop is CSVRQGSITGELFF. CDR3 nucleotide sequence: TGCAGCGTTAGACAGGGTTCGATCACCGGGGAGCTGTTTTTT. The chain uses TRBV29-1 and TRBJ2-2; 7 nucleotides line up with TRBD1. Trimming at V came to 5 bases and at J to 4 bases, leaving 7 bases not matched to a gene. The CDR3 runs to 14 residues. Germline V lookup: CDR1 SQVTM, CDR2 ANQGSEA.

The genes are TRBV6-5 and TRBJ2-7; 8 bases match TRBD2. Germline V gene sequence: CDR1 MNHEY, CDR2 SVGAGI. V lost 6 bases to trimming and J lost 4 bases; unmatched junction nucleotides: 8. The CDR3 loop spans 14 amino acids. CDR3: CASRLLAVTYEQYF. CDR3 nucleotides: TGTGCCAGCAGACTACTAGCGGTGACTTACGAGCAGTACTTC.

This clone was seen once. As DNA, the CDR3 is TGTGCCAGCAGCTTCGGACAGGAGGTTGGCTACACCTTC. It yields the protein CASSFGQEVGYTF. The gene calls are TRBV7-2 and TRBJ1-2; TRBD1 matches 7 bases. The CDR3 spans 13 residues. V lost 3 bases and J lost 7; bases outside the gene matches: 5. Looked up from germline, CDR1 is SGHTA and CDR2 is FQGNSA.

CDR3 sequence: CAISERDLEKLFF. DNA for the CDR3: TGTGCCATCAGTGAACGGGATCTGGAAAAACTGTTTTTT. J is TRBJ1-4 and V is TRBV10-3, with D unclear. Germline CDR1 ENHRY, CDR2 SYGVKD. CDR3 length: 13 residues. V lost 3 bases and J lost 8, with 10 bases in between.

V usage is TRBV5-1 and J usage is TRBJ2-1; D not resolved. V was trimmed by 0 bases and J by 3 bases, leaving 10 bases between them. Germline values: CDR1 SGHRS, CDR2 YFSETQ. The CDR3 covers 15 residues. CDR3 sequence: CASSLASVSYNEQFF. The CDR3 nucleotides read TGCGCCAGCAGCTTGGCCTCGGTTAGCTACAATGAGCAGTTCTTC.

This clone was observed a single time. The CDR3 coding sequence is TGTGCCAGTAGTAATCGAGGCGGCAACTCCTACGAGCAGTACGTC. Amino acids: CASSNRGGNSYEQYV. The chain employs TRBV19 and TRBJ2-7; no clear D gene. Germline CDR1 is LNHDA and CDR2 is SQIVND (reference sequence). The CDR3 sequence is 15 residues long. The germline V and J ends were trimmed by 4 bases and 0 bases, with 13 bases remaining between them.

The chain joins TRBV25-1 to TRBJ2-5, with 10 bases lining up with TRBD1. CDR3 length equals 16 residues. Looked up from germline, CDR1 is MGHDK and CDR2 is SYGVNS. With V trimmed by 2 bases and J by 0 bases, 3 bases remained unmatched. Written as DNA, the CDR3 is TGTGCCAGCAGTGAACAGGACAGGGGGTACCAAGAGACCCAGTACTTC. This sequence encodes CASSEQDRGYQETQYF.

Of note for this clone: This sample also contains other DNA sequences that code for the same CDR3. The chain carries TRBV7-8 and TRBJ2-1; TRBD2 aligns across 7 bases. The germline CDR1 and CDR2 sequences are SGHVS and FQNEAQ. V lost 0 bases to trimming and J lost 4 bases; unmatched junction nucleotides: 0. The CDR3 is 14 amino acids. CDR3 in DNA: TGTGCCAGCAGCTTAGCGGGAGGGTACAATGAGCAGTTCTTC. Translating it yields CASSLAGGYNEQFF.